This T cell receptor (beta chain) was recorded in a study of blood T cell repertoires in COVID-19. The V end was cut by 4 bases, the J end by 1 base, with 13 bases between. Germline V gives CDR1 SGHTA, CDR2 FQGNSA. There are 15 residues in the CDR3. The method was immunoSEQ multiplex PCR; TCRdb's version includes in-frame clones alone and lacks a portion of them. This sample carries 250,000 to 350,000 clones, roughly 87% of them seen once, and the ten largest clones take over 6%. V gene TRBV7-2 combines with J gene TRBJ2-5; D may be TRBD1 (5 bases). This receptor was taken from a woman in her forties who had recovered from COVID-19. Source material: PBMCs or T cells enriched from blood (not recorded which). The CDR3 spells CASSSQGRTQETQYF. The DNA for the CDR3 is TGTGCCAGCAGCTCCCAGGGTAGGACCCAAGAGACCCAGTACTTC.